Shown below are 13 T cell receptor beta chains from a single sample sequenced in a study of shared clonotypes between healthy human individuals. The table came from immunoSEQ multiplex PCR; TCRdb's copy has only in-frame clones and leaves some out. The table has around 510,000 clones, roughly 95% seen once. Sequenced input: naive CD4+ T cells sorted from blood. The sample's subset: CD45RA+ positively selected. These receptors all stem from a woman aged 25 to 45 in good health.

This clone was seen a single time. The chain couples TRBV28 to TRBJ2-7; no reliable D call. This CDR3 is built from 12 residues. CDR1 MDHEN and CDR2 SYDVKM come from the germline V gene. Trimming left V 3 bases short and J 3 bases short, with 6 bases between. DNA for the CDR3: TGTGCCAGCAGTTTGTCCAACTACGAGCAGTACTTC. Amino acids: CASSLSNYEQYF.

V usage is TRBV5-6 and J usage is TRBJ2-7, with 8 bases that match TRBD2. The CDR3 runs to 14 residues. The V segment lost 3 bases and the J segment 5 bases; nucleotides outside the gene matches: 7. CDR1 and CDR2 from the germline V gene are SGHDT and YYEEEE. For the CDR3, the DNA is TGTGCCAGCAGCTCCGAGGCGGGGGGCAACGAGCAGTACTTC. Protein sequence: CASSSEAGGNEQYF.

The rearrangement links TRBV9 to TRBJ2-1; tentatively, D is TRBD1 or TRBD2 (5 bases each). The germline V gene encodes CDR1 SGDLS and CDR2 YYNGEE. CDR3 size: 16 residues. V lost 0 bases and J lost 5, with 15 bases in between. Here the CDR3 reads CASSVGGLQAHNEQFF. CDR3 bases: TGTGCCAGCAGCGTAGGCGGGTTACAGGCCCACAATGAGCAGTTCTTC.

The chain uses TRBV9 and TRBJ1-2; D may be TRBD1 (5 bases). Germline V CDR1 and CDR2: SGDLS, YYNGEE. This CDR3 has 13 residues. V was clipped by 4 bases and J by 9 bases, with 16 bases between them. The CDR3 coding sequence is TGTGCCAGCAGCCAACGGGACGGCTGGAGCTACACCTTC. Protein product: CASSQRDGWSYTF.

The CDR3 loop reads CASILLAGEQFF. Here the CDR3 DNA reads TGTGCCAGCATCCTACTAGCGGGTGAGCAGTTCTTC. The V call is TRBV2, the J call TRBJ2-1; 9 bases fit TRBD2. J lost 9 bases, V lost 7 bases, and 4 bases had no gene match. Per the germline V gene, CDR1 is SNHLY and CDR2 is FYNNEI. CDR3 length equals 12 residues.

V and J are TRBV25-1 and TRBJ2-3, with 9 bases aligning to TRBD2. The CDR3 runs to 14 residues. The junction had 6 bases not matched to a gene; V was cut back by 8 bases and J by 3 bases. Germline values: CDR1 MGHDK, CDR2 SYGVNS. For the CDR3, the DNA is TGTGCCAGCTCGGGACTAGCCTTAACAGATACGCAGTATTTT. Its protein is CASSGLALTDTQYF.

The chain is built from TRBV5-1 and TRBJ2-3; 8 bases agree with TRBD2. CDR1 is SGHRS and CDR2 is YFSETQ in the germline V gene. With 1 base clipped from V and 0 bases from J, the junction kept 4 bases outside the gene matches. This CDR3 is built from 16 residues. As DNA, the CDR3 is TGCGCCAGCAGCTTGTCGCGGGAGGCCAGCACAGATACGCAGTATTTT. Residues: CASSLSREASTDTQYF.

This sequence joins TRBV5-1 and TRBJ2-3, with 7 bases aligning to TRBD2. The CDR3 sequence is 15 residues long. The ends lost 0 bases at V and 0 bases at J; junction bases unmatched: 1. CDR1 SGHRS and CDR2 YFSETQ come from the germline V gene. The CDR3 sequence is CASSLVGRSTDTQYF. As DNA, the CDR3 is TGCGCCAGCAGCTTGGTCGGGAGGAGCACAGATACGCAGTATTTT.

The rearrangement links TRBV7-3 to TRBJ2-3, with 7 bases matching TRBD2. Unmatched junction bases numbered 15, after V lost 5 bases and J lost 7 bases. This CDR3 contains 16 residues. Germline V lookup: CDR1 SGHTA, CDR2 FQGTGA. Here the CDR3 DNA reads TGTGCCAGCAGCCTAGGGTTAGCGGGCGCAGGTTATACGCAGTATTTT. Encoded protein: CASSLGLAGAGYTQYF.

The chain carries TRBV7-9 and TRBJ2-5, with 10 nucleotides matching TRBD2. This CDR3 is 18 amino acids long. Germline CDR1 is SEHNR and CDR2 is FQNEAQ (reference sequence). J lost 3 bases, V lost 2 bases, and 12 bases had no gene match. The CDR3 sequence: CASSLQVLGLAQKETQYF. The CDR3 coding sequence is TGTGCCAGCAGCTTACAGGTCCTGGGACTAGCGCAGAAAGAGACCCAGTACTTC.

A single count supports this clone. This sequence joins TRBV11-2 and TRBJ1-1; D possibly corresponds to TRBD1 (6 bases). Germline CDR1 SGHAT, CDR2 FQNNGV. The CDR3 contains 15 residues. V lost 5 bases and J lost 3, with 16 bases in between. The CDR3 sequence is CASSPRGHRYTEAFF. CDR3 DNA: TGTGCCAGCAGCCCTCGGGGACACCGATACACTGAAGCTTTCTTT. Full variable domain (outside the CDR3, taken from reference TRBV11-2 and TRBJ1-1): EAGVAQSPRYKIIEKRQSVAFWCNPISGHATLYWYQQILGQGPKLLIQFQNNGVVDDSQLPKDRFSAERLKGVDSTLKIQPAKLEDSAVYLCASSPRGHRYTEAFFGQGTRLTVV.

This chain uses TRBV23-1 with TRBJ2-3; D may be TRBD1 (6 bases). TRBV23-1 is annotated as an ORF whose role is uncertain. V was pared by 2 bases and J by 4 bases, with 22 bases between. CDR3 size: 18 residues. CDR3 nucleotides: TGCGCCAGCAGTCAAATAAACAGGGAGCTGTCCGAGTCAGATACGCAGTATTTT. It yields the protein CASSQINRELSESDTQYF.

This chain uses TRBV14 with TRBJ2-3; D is tentatively TRBD1 or TRBD2 (5 bases each). Germline V lookup: CDR1 SGHDN, CDR2 FVKESK. The CDR3 spans 15 residues. The germline V and J ends were trimmed by 3 bases and 1 base, with 11 bases remaining between them. This CDR3 reads CASSHSTGRTDTQYF. In DNA, the CDR3 is TGTGCCAGCAGCCATTCTACGGGACGCACAGATACGCAGTATTTT.